These 29 T cell receptor beta chains originate from one sample sequenced in a study of T cell clones after liver transplantation (dated by TCRdb to between 2017 and 2020). Sample time point, as interpreted from the label and publication: pre-transplant. The library was obtained by the immunoSEQ multiplex PCR assay. TCRdb holds this immuneACCESS table with in-frame rearrangements only. Some clones are missing; in checked studies, unresolved V genes explain under half, and the rest has no known cause. The sample data list 45,000 to 55,000 clones, and roughly 83% of these were observed just once. The ten largest clones add up to roughly 8% of the sample. The sample here was CD4+ T cells from blood, taken before liver transplant. All receptors derive from a human donor who received a liver transplant.

This clone appeared a few times. The rearrangement uses TRBV7-2 and TRBJ2-7; 13 bases align to TRBD2. The germline V gene encodes CDR1 SGHTA and CDR2 FQGNSA. The CDR3 sequence is 17 residues long. V shed 1 base and J 2 bases; nucleotides not matched to a gene: 5. The DNA for the CDR3 is TGTGCCAGCAGCTTAGGGACTAGCGGGGGCATGACCTACGAGCAGTACTTC. This sequence encodes CASSLGTSGGMTYEQYF.

This rearrangement joins TRBV6-1 to TRBJ1-1, with a possible D match to TRBD1 (6 bases). Looked up from germline, CDR1 is MNHNS and CDR2 is SASEGT. The CDR3 sequence is 14 residues long. Trimming removed 6 bases from V and 2 bases from J, with 13 bases in between. The CDR3 DNA sequence: TGTGCCAGCAGCCGAGGACAGCCAAACACTGAAGCTTTCTTT. As protein: CASSRGQPNTEAFF.

The chain employs TRBV6-1 and TRBJ1-5; the D is unclear. The length of the CDR3 is 15 residues. The germline V gene encodes CDR1 MNHNS and CDR2 SASEGT. V was pared by 2 bases and J by 3 bases, with 11 bases between. CDR3 DNA: TGTGCCAGCAGTGAAAGCACACAATACAATCAGCCCCAGCATTTT. Translated: CASSESTQYNQPQHF.

The chain recombines TRBV7-2 with TRBJ2-2, with TRBD2 identical over 8 bases. Trimming removed 6 bases from V and 7 bases from J; junction bases left unmatched: 7. The CDR3 consists of 14 residues. Germline V gene lookup returns CDR1 SGHTA and CDR2 FQGNSA. The chain's CDR3 is CASSSARGGGELFF. The CDR3 DNA reads TGTGCCAGCAGTTCTGCCCGGGGGGGCGGGGAGCTGTTTTTT.

V is TRBV29-1 and J is TRBJ2-2, with TRBD2 identical over 8 bases. The ends lost 1 base at V and 4 bases at J; junction bases unmatched: 5. Germline V CDR1 and CDR2: SQVTM, ANQGSEA. The CDR3 is made up of 15 amino acids. CDR3 sequence: CSVEGAGGRTGELFF. CDR3 bases: TGCAGCGTTGAAGGGGCGGGAGGCCGCACCGGGGAGCTGTTTTTT.

This clone was detected a few times. V and J are TRBV10-3 and TRBJ1-1; no firm D call. Germline V gives CDR1 ENHRY, CDR2 SYGVKD. CDR3 length: 13 residues. The ends were cut back, 7 bases at V and 0 bases at J, with 9 bases in the middle. This CDR3 reads CAITDGVNTEAFF. DNA of the CDR3: TGTGCCATCACCGACGGGGTGAACACTGAAGCTTTCTTT.

There are a few counts of this clone. This rearrangement joins TRBV25-1 to TRBJ2-7, with TRBD2 matching 14 bases. This CDR3 comprises 14 residues. Germline CDR1 MGHDK, CDR2 SYGVNS. V lost 6 bases and J lost 5; bases outside the gene matches: 3. As DNA, the CDR3 is TGTGCCAGCAGCGGACTAGCGGGAGGCCACGAGCAGTACTTC. Protein: CASSGLAGGHEQYF.

The chain couples TRBV27 to TRBJ2-7; the match to TRBD2 covers 12 bases. This CDR3 spans 15 amino acids. In germline, CDR1 is MNHEY, CDR2 SMNVEV (reference sequence). V lost 3 bases to trimming and J lost 8 bases; unmatched junction nucleotides: 8. DNA for the CDR3: TGTGCCAGCAGTTTGGGCGGGCTAGCGGGGGGGAAGCAGTACTTC. Its protein product is CASSLGGLAGGKQYF.

The gene calls are TRBV21-1 and TRBJ1-1; the D call TRBD1 from the table was never checked on the DNA. TRBV21-1 is a recognized pseudogene. The CDR3 has 14 residues. CDR3 amino acids: CASSNSTQGTEAFF. In DNA, the CDR3 is TGTGCCAGCAGCAATTCGACCCAGGGGACTGAAGCTTTCTTT.

The chain uses TRBV7-2 and TRBJ2-5, with D perhaps being TRBD1 or TRBD2 (6 bases each). Per germline, CDR1 SGHTA and CDR2 FQGNSA. Between the trimmed V and J ends, which lost 1 base and 5 bases, there was a span of 14 bases. CDR3 length: 15 residues. The CDR3 DNA is TGTGCCAGCAGCTTAGGGGGGCGGGGATGGGAGACCCAGTACTTC. Its translation is CASSLGGRGWETQYF.

This clone has only one observation. J is TRBJ2-7 and V is TRBV28; 11 positions agree with TRBD1. CDR1 is MDHEN, CDR2 SYDVKM, per germline. J was trimmed by 5 bases and V by 7 bases; bases with no gene match: 4. This CDR3 comprises 13 residues. The CDR3 loop is CASILGQGDEQYF. CDR3 in DNA: TGTGCCAGCATCCTGGGACAGGGGGACGAGCAGTACTTC. The full variable domain, its missing parts supplied by reference TRBV28 and TRBJ2-7, is DVKVTQSSRYLVKRTGEKVFLECVQDMDHENMFWYRQDPGLGLRLIYFSYDVKMKEKGDIPEGYSVSREKKERFSLILESASTNQTSMYLCASILGQGDEQYFGPGTRLTVT.

The chain links TRBV27 to TRBJ2-5, with 9 bases aligning to TRBD1. The germline CDR1 and CDR2 sequences are MNHEY and SMNVEV (reference sequence). J lost 4 bases, V lost 8 bases, and 11 bases had no gene match. The CDR3 contains 15 residues. CDR3 region: CASSPGQGKGETQYF. As DNA, the CDR3 is TGTGCCAGCTCGCCCGGACAGGGGAAGGGAGAGACCCAGTACTTC.

The chain uses TRBV9 and TRBJ2-1; 8 positions match TRBD2. There are 16 residues in the CDR3. Germline trimming cut 2 bases from V and 7 bases from J; bases unmatched to any gene: 11. CDR1 and CDR2 (germline): SGDLS, YYNGEE. CDR3 in amino acids: CASSVEIAGSTNEQFF. The CDR3 bases are TGTGCCAGCAGCGTCGAAATAGCGGGGAGCACGAATGAGCAGTTCTTC.

J is TRBJ2-3 and V is TRBV6-1, with a tentative D call TRBD2 (6 bases). Trimming left V 1 base short and J 3 bases short, with 14 bases between. The CDR3 loop spans 16 amino acids. Germline V lookup: CDR1 MNHNS, CDR2 SASEGT. CDR3 region: CASSEGGTVGTDTQYF. The CDR3 bases are TGTGCCAGCAGTGAAGGCGGGACCGTTGGAACAGATACGCAGTATTTT.

This rearrangement joins TRBV11-3 to TRBJ2-7; D possibly corresponds to TRBD2 (5 bases). V was trimmed by 5 bases and J by 2 bases, leaving 16 bases between them. Germline V CDR1 and CDR2: SGHNT, YENEEA. This CDR3 is 15 amino acids long. In DNA form, the CDR3 reads TGTGCCAGCAGCACCAGACTACGACTTGCCTACGAGCAGTACTTC. Amino acids: CASSTRLRLAYEQYF.

The gene calls are TRBV5-6 and TRBJ1-2; D call uncertain. Trimming took 2 bases from V and 10 from J, leaving 18 bases between them. The germline gives CDR1 SGHDT, CDR2 YYEEEE. The CDR3 loop spans 14 amino acids. CDR3 protein: CASSLPQVTSAYTF. DNA for the CDR3: TGTGCCAGCAGCTTACCCCAGGTTACCTCGGCCTACACCTTC.

V usage is TRBV5-1 and J usage is TRBJ2-1; tentatively, D is TRBD2 (6 bases). V was trimmed by 4 bases and J by 4 bases, leaving 15 bases between them. The length of the CDR3 is 15 residues. Germline loops: CDR1 SGHRS, CDR2 YFSETQ. The CDR3 DNA sequence: TGCGCCAGCAGCACCGGACTGGGGGGATACAATGAGCAGTTCTTC. This gives the protein CASSTGLGGYNEQFF.

The CDR3, as DNA: TGTGCCAGCAGCTTGGCCCGTGGGAATTCACCCCTCCACTTT. This encodes CASSLARGNSPLHF. The chain has TRBV5-4 and TRBJ1-6; D not resolved. CDR1 is SGHNT and CDR2 is YYREEE in the germline V gene (reference sequence). The length of the CDR3 is 14 residues. Trimming pared 0 bases from V and 7 bases from J, leaving 8 bases between.

This sequence joins TRBV4-3 and TRBJ2-3, with TRBD1 identical over 7 bases. V shed 3 bases and J 2 bases; nucleotides not matched to a gene: 2. Germline-derived CDR1 and CDR2 are LGHNA and YSLEER. This CDR3 has 14 amino acids. CDR3 residues: CASSQGQLTDTQYF. The CDR3 nucleotides are TGCGCCAGCAGCCAGGGACAGCTCACAGATACGCAGTATTTT.

The chain links TRBV28 to TRBJ2-1; tentatively, D is TRBD1 (8 bases). The CDR3 has 16 residues. Germline-derived CDR1 and CDR2 are MDHEN and SYDVKM. Trimming cost V 5 bases and J 3 bases, with 17 bases left between them. The DNA of the CDR3 is TGTGCCAGCAGTCATCAGGGGGCTAGCGGCTACAATGAGCAGTTCTTC. Residues: CASSHQGASGYNEQFF.

The chain couples TRBV29-1 to TRBJ1-2; 9 positions match TRBD1. The V gene end was trimmed by 0 bases and the J gene end by 4 bases; junction bases not matched to a gene: 6. Germline V CDR1 and CDR2: SQVTM, ANQGSEA. The CDR3 is made up of 15 amino acids. The CDR3 coding sequence is TGCAGCGTTGAAGAGTTGATGGACAGGGGCTATGGCTACACCTTC. It codes for CSVEELMDRGYGYTF.

This sequence joins TRBV28 and TRBJ2-5; 10 positions match TRBD2. Germline CDR1 is MDHEN and CDR2 is SYDVKM. This CDR3 has 18 residues. J was trimmed by 0 bases and V by 4 bases; bases with no gene match: 11. In DNA form, the CDR3 reads TGTGCCAGCAGTTCGAGCGCAGCGGGAGGGATGTACCAAGAGACCCAGTACTTC. As protein: CASSSSAAGGMYQETQYF.

The chain recombines TRBV9 with TRBJ2-5; 7 bases are shared with TRBD2. In germline, CDR1 is SGDLS, CDR2 YYNGEE. CDR3 length equals 14 residues. V dropped 4 bases and J dropped 0; count of bases not matched to a gene: 3. The CDR3 loop reads CASSTGLHQETQYF. Written as DNA, the CDR3 is TGTGCCAGCAGCACGGGACTACACCAAGAGACCCAGTACTTC.

The chain uses TRBV6-1 and TRBJ2-3; possible D gene TRBD2, 5 bases. The CDR3 sequence is 12 residues long. Trimming took 6 bases from V and 2 from J, leaving 6 bases between them. Germline CDR1 reads MNHNS; CDR2 reads SASEGT. CDR3 sequence reads: CASSDYTDTQYF. The CDR3 DNA reads as TGTGCCAGCAGCGACTACACAGATACGCAGTATTTT.

The V and J genes are TRBV2 and TRBJ1-1, with D uncertain. V was shortened by 6 bases and J by 11 bases, with 10 bases between the two germline ends. Looked up from germline, CDR1 is SNHLY and CDR2 is FYNNEI. The CDR3 is made up of 10 amino acids. CDR3 sequence reads: CASREQLAFF. Written as DNA, the CDR3 is TGTGCCAGCAGAGAGCAGTTGGCTTTCTTT.

This clone was recorded only once. V usage is TRBV14 and J usage is TRBJ2-3; D ambiguous. The germline V and J ends were trimmed by 1 base and 8 bases, with 16 bases remaining between them. The length of the CDR3 is 15 residues. CDR1 is SGHDN and CDR2 is FVKESK in the germline V gene. The CDR3 region has the DNA TGTGCCAGCAGCCAAGGCGGAGCCCTCGAGGCTACGCAGTATTTT. Its translation: CASSQGGALEATQYF.

The genes are TRBV25-1 and TRBJ1-2; D perhaps matches TRBD1 (5 bases). This CDR3 region has 12 residues. Trimming shortened V by 6 bases and J by 6 bases, and 11 bases separated the two germline ends. The V gene's germline CDR1 is MGHDK and CDR2 SYGVNS. The CDR3 nucleotides are TGTGCCAGCAGGGGGCTTCAGGATGGCTACACCTTC. Translating gives CASRGLQDGYTF.

The chain is built from TRBV6-1 and TRBJ1-1; D gene uncertain. The CDR3 is 15 residues long. Germline loops: CDR1 MNHNS, CDR2 SASEGT. V was pared by 2 bases and J by 1 base, with 11 bases between. The chain's CDR3 is CASSELSSGNTEAFF. The CDR3 nucleotides read TGTGCCAGCAGTGAATTGTCTTCAGGGAACACTGAAGCTTTCTTT.

This clone was recorded once. The rearrangement links TRBV5-1 to TRBJ2-1, with D possibly matching TRBD1 (6 bases). The CDR3 is 14 residues long. Germline loops: CDR1 SGHRS, CDR2 YFSETQ. V was cut by 4 bases and J by 7 bases, with 15 bases left in between. In DNA, the CDR3 is TGCGCCAGCAGCGTTACAGGGTTTTTAAATGAGCAGTTCTTC. Protein: CASSVTGFLNEQFF.